This T cell receptor (beta chain) was captured in a study of T cell responses to AZD1222 COVID-19 vaccine. Study results and limitations: Along spike, vaccine-associated CD4 TCRs were found throughout, with dominance at 160-218 and 743-854.

In regard to this clone: Antigen unknown.

The CDR3 runs 19 residues. The ends were cut back, 6 bases at V and 4 bases at J, with 27 bases in the middle. CDR1 is LNHDA, CDR2 SQIVND, per germline (reference sequence). TCRdb's table, derived via immunoSEQ multiplex PCR, lists solely in-frame clones and lacks some. The sample lists tens of thousands of clones, 89% occurring once. Sequencing was performed on peripheral blood, taken 28 days after the second AZD1222 dose. The V call is TRBV19, the J call TRBJ2-2, with a tentative D call TRBD2 (5 bases). The receptor was isolated from an adult who received the AZD1222 COVID-19 vaccine. The DNA of the CDR3 is TGTGCCAGTAGCCTTAGGCAGTTAGAATGGACTCCGGGCACCGGGGAGCTGTTTTTT. It translates to CASSLRQLEWTPGTGELFF.